This T cell receptor (beta chain) was captured in a study of human T cells and chemical hapten exposure. Study-wide context: While the approximately 22-week study was under way, patients received diphenylcyclopropenone on the scalp every week. Study results and caveats: Expanded TCRs showed more large CDR3 clusters than pre-sensitization or healthy control sets.

Time point noted: pre-sensitization, week 0. Treatment indicated: therapeutic diphenylcyclopropenone sensitization with weekly scalp DPC. Total RNA was isolated from unfractionated whole blood. Blood draws came before every patch-test application. Alopecia patients between 18 and 70 years old and suitable for DPC were used as donors. The sample holds many counts of this clonotype. Its target is unknown. TCRdb fed the RACE reads into MiXCR, producing one record per CDR3 protein. Of some 36,000 distinct CDR3 sequences in the sample, around a tenth are singletons; the top ten hold 25% to 35%. The V and J ends lost 5 bases and 1 base respectively, with 15 bases between them. This CDR3 is built from 17 residues. Germline assignment: CDR1 KGHSH and CDR2 LQKENI.

Sample: whole blood, taken in connection with sensitization to the hapten diphenylcyclopropenone (DPC). This receptor was taken from a man in his fifties with alopecia areata. Some clones in this sample may be carry-over from other donors' samples. The genes are TRBV18 and TRBJ2-6, with TRBD1 as a possible D gene (5 bases). The CDR3 region is CASSAQVPLSGANVLTF. The CDR3 nucleotides read TGTGCCAGCTCAGCACAGGTGCCCTTATCTGGGGCCAACGTCCTGACTTTC.